What follows is one T cell receptor beta chain and its context. Its specificity is unknown. Losses at the gene ends were 7 bases for V and 4 bases for J; bases not matched to a gene: 11. From germline, CDR1 is MNHEY and CDR2 SVGEGT. The CDR3 covers 16 residues. Second doses at about 4 or about 12 weeks were pooled. This table comes from immunoSEQ multiplex PCR, and its TCRdb copy is limited to in-frame clones, with some not included. Of nearly 200,000 clones in the sample, approximately 93% were seen once. These data belong to a study of T cell responses to AZD1222 COVID-19 vaccine. Study-wide findings and caveats: Clonal diversity may have been underestimated in mostly white British donors. Baseline antibody screening turned up just a handful of seropositive AZD1222 recipients.

The material was peripheral blood, obtained 28 days after the second AZD1222 dose. This clonotype was obtained from an adult who received the AZD1222 COVID-19 vaccine. This rearrangement joins TRBV6-2 or TRBV6-3 to TRBJ2-2; 8 nucleotides agree with TRBD2. CDR3 DNA sequence: TGTGCCAGCACCCCTCACGTTAGCGGGACCACCGGGGAGCTGTTTTTT. This encodes CASTPHVSGTTGELFF.